What follows describes a single TCR beta chain. Its cognate antigen has yet to be identified. No qualities accompany the bases; no much larger clone lies one base away. The library came from the immunoSEQ multiplex PCR assay. Processing in the source paper ran as follows. To diagnose cytomegalovirus status from the catalog of TCR beta chain sequences, a statistical classification framework was built. TCRdb's version of the immuneACCESS table is confined to in-frame rearrangements and falls short of the full clone set. An unresolved V gene accounts for under half of the shortfall where checked; the remainder is of unknown origin. V, J and clone size are those of that table, while D and trimming were read from the DNA. The sample yields 40,000 to 60,000 clones; 94% were counted once. Approximately 7.8% of the sample lies in the top ten. These data belong to a study of cytomegalovirus exposure and HLA in healthy donors listed by TCRdb under 2017. About the investigation overall: According to a later analysis, one platform produced both the approximately 110 validation repertoires and the roughly 640 repertoires of the first cohort. The study aimed to test whether cataloging public T cell receptors could reveal signatures of past pathogen exposure. In addition to the first cohort of about 650 subjects, a separate validation cohort of approximately 130 different subjects was used. High-throughput TCR immunosequencing, statistical association of individual TCRs with disease status, and machine learning were combined to predict cytomegalovirus infection status.

What the authors observed across the whole study: A few of the identified cytomegalovirus-associated TCR beta chains were confirmed in vitro to be specific for cytomegalovirus antigens. A total of 150 or so TCR beta chains were listed by the study as associated with cytomegalovirus. The authors suggested that the approach could potentially be generalized to other disease states and immunological phenotypes. Cytomegalovirus status was reported to be diagnosed by the classifier with high specificity and sensitivity in both the original and validation cohorts. Most TCR sequences were seen in very few donors, while some public TCRs were found in many individuals. A later analysis found that TCRs clustered in the first cohort also tended to co-occur in the roughly 120 validation repertoires, with 90% to 95% of cluster scores above 0. The validation cohort had no HLA typing available for a later analysis, so co-occurrence within that cohort was assessed over all 130 or so repertoires.

From cysteine to phenylalanine, the CDR3 is 13 amino acids long. The CDR3 DNA has 39 bases and is translated from base 1. Looking up the germline V gene yields CDR1 MDHEN and CDR2 SYDVKM. The V end loses 4 bases and the J end loses 11 bases, and a stretch of 17 bases separates them. Separate from the approximately 700-subject first cohort, the validation cohort of 120 subjects was the group to which the donors belonged. This receptor chain uses TRBV28 and TRBJ1-1; the D gene is perhaps TRBD1, on 6 matching bases. Sequencing input: PBMCs. The origin of this receptor is a woman aged 18-35 years in good health and CMV-seropositive. CDR3 loop: CASSSPDRFGAFF. The DNA sequence is given as TGTGCCAGCAGTTCGCCCGACAGGTTTGGGGCTTTCTTT.